Listed below are T cell receptor beta chains from one sample, sequenced in a study of T cell changes during pregnancy in multiple sclerosis. Only in-frame clones appear in the TCRdb table, and some are missing; sequencing was by immunoSEQ multiplex PCR. This table has roughly 80,000 clones, roughly 93% appearing once. Here the sequenced sample was peripheral blood, taken in the first trimester of pregnancy. Receptors originate from a female donor with multiple sclerosis, enrolled in a pregnancy study. CDR3s include the opening cysteine and the closing phenylalanine or tryptophan. The D gene is left open where the match is weak. Only some rows state a clone size, as once, few, many or a class for expanded clones.

>TRBV5-4|NA|TRBD2|TRBJ2-7
CASSPAAGGPPAYEQYF
TGTGCCAGCAGCCCTGCGGCGGGAGGGCCTCCCGCTTACGAGCAGTACTTC
>TRBV28|NA|TRBD2|TRBJ2-6
CASGMGGGSGANVLTF
TGTGCCAGCGGAATGGGGGGGGGTTCAGGGGCCAACGTCCTGACTTTC
>TRBV9|NA|NA|TRBJ2-6
CASSYDPQGTPGANVLTF
TGTGCCAGCAGCTATGATCCACAGGGGACTCCGGGGGCCAACGTCCTGACTTTC
>TRBV12-5|NA|TRBD2|TRBJ2-5
CASGSGLAGGVGETQYF
TGTGCTAGTGGTTCGGGACTAGCGGGAGGGGTGGGGGAGACCCAGTACTTC
>TRBV28|NA|NA|TRBJ2-1
CAVGVEQFF
TGTGCAGTAGGGGTTGAGCAGTTCTTC
>TRBV11-2|once|TRBD1|TRBJ1-3
CASSYNRGSGNTIYF
TGTGCCAGCAGCTACAACAGGGGCTCTGGAAACACCATATATTTT
>TRBV7-9|NA|TRBD2|TRBJ2-1
CASSSGLAGVSYNEQFF
TGTGCCAGCAGCTCGGGACTAGCGGGAGTTAGCTACAATGAGCAGTTCTTC
>TRBV5-4|NA|NA|TRBJ2-1
CASSLLREQFF
TGTGCCAGCAGCTTGTTACGGGAGCAGTTCTTC
>TRBV7-9|NA|NA|TRBJ1-2
CASSLALGVSLTWGYTF
TGTGCCAGCAGCTTAGCCCTGGGAGTTAGCCTAACGTGGGGCTACACCTTC
>TRBV6-5|NA|TRBD2|TRBJ2-5
CASSYSGGRKTQYF
TGTGCCAGCAGTTACAGCGGGGGGAGGAAGACCCAGTACTTC
>TRBV2|NA|TRBD1|TRBJ1-2
CASGGQGSYGYTF
TGTGCCAGTGGAGGACAGGGGAGCTATGGCTACACCTTC
>TRBV5-6|NA|TRBD1|TRBJ1-4
CASSLASLATGDHEKLFF
TGTGCCAGCAGCTTGGCCAGTTTGGCGACAGGGGACCATGAAAAACTGTTTTTT
>TRBV25-1|NA|TRBD2|TRBJ2-1
CASSKGLAGVGGHNEQFF
TGTGCCAGCAGTAAGGGACTAGCGGGAGTGGGGGGGCACAATGAGCAGTTCTTC
>TRBV6-6|NA|NA|TRBJ1-1
CASSPRAGMNTEAFF
TGTGCCAGCAGTCCTCGGGCGGGGATGAACACTGAAGCTTTCTTT
>TRBV4-1|few|TRBD2|TRBJ2-1
CASSQDRERGGLYNEQFF
TGCGCCAGCAGCCAAGATCGAGAGCGGGGGGGCCTCTACAATGAGCAGTTCTTC
>TRBV11-3|NA|TRBD1|TRBJ2-3
CASSLSQGADTQYF
TGTGCCAGCAGCTTGAGTCAGGGGGCAGATACGCAGTATTTT
>TRBV5-1|NA|TRBD2|TRBJ2-5
CASTSVATSGGLYQETQYF
TGCGCCAGCACCTCCGTTGCGACTAGCGGGGGACTGTACCAAGAGACCCAGTACTTC
>TRBV2|once|TRBD1|TRBJ2-7
CASSWGTGQYEQYF
TGTGCCAGCTCATGGGGGACAGGGCAATACGAGCAGTACTTC